Listed below are T cell receptor beta chains from one sample, sequenced in a study of blood T cell repertoires in COVID-19. The method was immunoSEQ multiplex PCR; TCRdb's version includes in-frame clones alone and lacks a portion of them. This sample has 130,000 to 150,000 clones, with 75% to 85% found just once. Sequencing was carried out using peripheral blood. The receptors were sampled from a man between 65 and 85 years old who had recovered from COVID-19. Each CDR3 is given with its conserved first and last residue. D genes are given only for firm matches. For some rows the clone size is stated as once, few or many, or as a class when expanded; others skip it.

clone size	D gene	J gene	V gene	CDR3 protein	CDR3 DNA
.	TRBD1	TRBJ1-2	TRBV3-1/TRBV3-2	CASSQASGQGARGYTF	TGTGCCAGCAGCCAAGCCTCGGGACAGGGGGCGAGGGGCTACACCTTC
.	TRBD2	TRBJ2-1	TRBV19	CASSVGTSGHNEQFF	TGTGCCAGTAGTGTCGGGACTAGCGGGCACAATGAGCAGTTCTTC
.	.	TRBJ1-5	TRBV27	CASSFKYGSQPQHF	TGTGCCAGCAGTTTTAAGTACGGTAGCCAGCCCCAGCATTTT
.	TRBD2	TRBJ2-1	TRBV12-5	CASGLEAGGYNEQFF	TGTGCTAGTGGTTTGGAAGCGGGAGGTTACAATGAGCAGTTCTTC
.	.	TRBJ1-2	TRBV5-1	CASSLGQVGGYTF	TGCGCCAGCAGCTTGGGACAGGTCGGTGGCTACACCTTC
.	.	TRBJ2-7	TRBV10-3	CAVRLGSSASYEQYF	TGTGCCGTACGACTAGGGAGCAGCGCCAGCTACGAGCAGTACTTC
.	.	TRBJ2-3	TRBV7-9	CASSRGPDTQYF	TGTGCCAGCAGCCGAGGCCCAGATACGCAGTATTTT
.	TRBD2	TRBJ2-1	TRBV3-1/TRBV3-2	CASSPGTSREGNEQFF	TGTGCCAGCAGCCCCGGGACTAGCAGAGAGGGCAATGAGCAGTTCTTC
.	.	TRBJ2-5	TRBV5-6	CASSLDQGRETQYF	TGTGCCAGCAGCTTGGACCAGGGAAGGGAGACCCAGTACTTC
.	TRBD2	TRBJ2-1	TRBV6-2/TRBV6-3	CASSYSPGGPYNEQFF	TGTGCCAGCAGTTATTCCCCGGGAGGGCCCTACAATGAGCAGTTCTTC
few	TRBD1	TRBJ2-7	TRBV5-1	CASSLRPGGAYEQYF	TGCGCCAGCAGCTTGAGGCCAGGGGGAGCCTACGAGCAGTACTTC
few	TRBD2	TRBJ2-1	TRBV7-2	CASSLFSGTTYNEQFF	TGTGCCAGCAGCTTATTTTCCGGGACTACCTACAATGAGCAGTTCTTC
.	TRBD2	TRBJ2-3	TRBV28	CASSSSGRKADTQYF	TGTGCCAGCAGTTCTAGCGGGAGAAAGGCGGATACGCAGTATTTT
once	TRBD1	TRBJ1-1	TRBV6-2/TRBV6-3	CASSRQGEVEAFF	TGTGCCAGCAGCAGGCAGGGGGAAGTCGAAGCTTTCTTT
.	TRBD2	TRBJ2-2	TRBV18	CASSRLADNTGELFF	TGTGCCAGCTCACGACTAGCGGACAACACCGGGGAGCTGTTTTTT
.	TRBD2	TRBJ2-1	TRBV9	CASSVALAGDMVNEQFF	TGTGCCAGCAGCGTAGCACTAGCGGGAGATATGGTCAATGAGCAGTTCTTC
.	TRBD2	TRBJ2-1	TRBV7-2	CASSLQREFNEQFF	TGTGCCAGCAGCTTACAGCGGGAGTTCAATGAGCAGTTCTTC
.	.	TRBJ1-3	TRBV6-5	CASRTGGGNGNTIYF	TGTGCCAGCCGGACGGGAGGGGGGAATGGAAACACCATATATTTT
.	.	TRBJ1-4	TRBV18	CASSLGLTNEKLFF	TGTGCCAGCTCGTTGGGACTGACTAATGAAAAACTGTTTTTT
.	TRBD1	TRBJ1-1	TRBV10-2	CASSEGGQGAWTEAFF	TGCGCCAGCAGTGAGGGAGGACAGGGGGCTTGGACTGAAGCTTTCTTT
.	TRBD1	TRBJ2-7	TRBV12-5	CASGDQDRGSYEQYF	TGTGCTAGTGGTGACCAGGACAGGGGTTCTTACGAGCAGTACTTC
once	TRBD2	TRBJ2-3	TRBV7-2	CASSSGTSALLGDTQYF	TGTGCCAGCAGCTCCGGGACTAGCGCGCTCCTAGGAGATACGCAGTATTTT
few	TRBD2	TRBJ2-1	TRBV18	CASSPLTSGSSYNEQFF	TGTGCCAGCTCTCCCCTGACTAGCGGAAGCTCCTACAATGAGCAGTTCTTC
few	TRBD1	TRBJ2-3	TRBV5-1	CASSKTGGARDTQYF	TGCGCCAGCAGTAAGACAGGGGGCGCGAGAGATACGCAGTATTTT
.	.	TRBJ2-7	TRBV19	CASKPWQGHYEQYF	TGTGCCAGTAAACCATGGCAGGGACACTACGAGCAGTACTTC
.	.	TRBJ1-4	TRBV19	CASSISEKLFF	TGTGCCAGTAGTATTAGTGAAAAACTGTTTTTT
few	.	TRBJ2-7	TRBV5-1	CASSFTDRTSYEQYF	TGCGCCAGCAGCTTTACCGACAGGACGTCCTACGAGCAGTACTTC
.	TRBD2	TRBJ2-7	TRBV11-2	CASSSLGRAYEQYF	TGTGCCAGCAGCTCCCTCGGGAGGGCCTACGAGCAGTACTTC
.	.	TRBJ2-2	TRBV15	CATSRGHRNTGELFF	TGTGCCACCAGCAGAGGTCATAGGAACACCGGGGAGCTGTTTTTT
.	TRBD1	TRBJ1-5	TRBV7-9	CASSSRTGDEPQHF	TGTGCCAGCAGCTCCCGGACAGGGGATGAACCCCAGCATTTT
.	TRBD1	TRBJ1-1	TRBV5-4	CASSKSRDRATEAFF	TGTGCCAGCAGCAAGTCCCGGGACAGGGCCACTGAAGCTTTCTTT
.	.	TRBJ1-2	TRBV11-2	CASSLTGAYGYTF	TGTGCCAGCAGCTTGACTGGGGCTTATGGCTACACCTTC
.	.	TRBJ1-2	TRBV6-6	CASSPPGWGYTF	TGTGCCAGCAGTCCCCCGGGGTGGGGCTACACCTTC
.	TRBD2	TRBJ2-5	TRBV5-4	CASSSGAGMETQYF	TGTGCCAGCAGCTCGGGAGCGGGAATGGAGACCCAGTACTTC
.	.	TRBJ2-7	TRBV29-1	CSVGVGNRDLPYEQYF	TGCAGCGTTGGGGTGGGCAACAGAGACCTTCCCTACGAGCAGTACTTC